The clone carrying this TCR beta chain has only one observation. Its target is unknown. The record originates from a study of T cells in Graves' hyperthyroidism and ophthalmopathy. Study-level points and caveats: Separating ophthalmopathy from stable hyperthyroidism was achieved by a 13 V-J model. Most clonotypes that expanded in the thyroid above 0.001 also showed up in blood.

Researchers took RNA transcripts and amplified the TCR beta CDR3 regions from them. First-round RT-PCR targeting the TCR CDR3 was performed with the HTBI primer set. TCRdb called the multiplex PCR reads again in MiXCR, with one record for every CDR3 protein. The table has roughly 500,000 distinct CDR3 sequences, approximately 44% seen once. Clinical symptoms, serum thyroxine, TRAb, thyroid ultrasound and orbital computed tomography informed diagnoses. CDR1 is ENHRY and CDR2 is SYGVKD in the germline V gene. The CDR3 extends over 14 amino acids. V lost 10 bases and J 2 bases, leaving 18 bases between the germline ends.

This clonotype originated in an adult woman with Graves' disease, either hyperthyroidism or ophthalmopathy (not recorded which). The sequenced sample was peripheral blood or thyroid tissue (not recorded which). The rearrangement uses TRBV10-3 and TRBJ2-7; D gene ambiguous. CDR3 nucleotides: TGTGCCACCTCCCCTAAGGGAATCGCCTACGAGCAGTACTTC. It is translated as CATSPKGIAYEQYF.